The next 28 T cell receptor beta chains were all read from a single sample in a study of OX40 agonist ivuxolimab in advanced cancers. Profiled with immunoSEQ multiplex PCR; TCRdb holds only in-frame clones, not every one. The sample includes more than 65,000 clones, approximately 85% of them seen just once. The sample was CD4+ or CD8+ T cells sorted from blood, taken in a trial of the OX40 agonist ivuxolimab. The origin of the receptors is an adult with an advanced solid tumor such as melanoma, head and neck, liver or kidney cancer.

The chain carries TRBV5-5 and TRBJ1-6; D gene uncertain. The CDR3 extends over 17 amino acids. The V and J ends lost 0 bases and 0 bases respectively, with 10 bases between them. CDR1 SGHKS and CDR2 YYEKEE come from the germline V gene (reference sequence). The CDR3 region has the DNA TGTGCCAGCAGCTTGGTCAACTCGGGCTCCTATAATTCACCCCTCCACTTT. It codes for CASSLVNSGSYNSPLHF.

The rearrangement links TRBV5-4 to TRBJ2-7; D is possibly TRBD1 or TRBD2 (5 bases each). Trimming pared 3 bases from V and 0 bases from J, leaving 13 bases between. Germline V gene sequence: CDR1 SGHNT, CDR2 YYREEE (reference sequence). CDR3 size: 15 residues. The CDR3 DNA is TGTGCCAGCAGCTATGGGACCGAGAGCTCCTACGAGCAGTACTTC. Protein sequence: CASSYGTESSYEQYF.

V is TRBV10-3 and J is TRBJ1-3; possibly TRBD1 for D (5 bases). The germline CDR1 and CDR2 sequences are ENHRY and SYGVKD. V was pared by 8 bases and J by 4 bases, with 9 bases between. The CDR3 spans 12 residues. The CDR3 nucleotides read TGTGCCATCGGGGGGTCGGGAAACACCATATATTTT. Its translation: CAIGGSGNTIYF.

The V gene is TRBV12-5, the J gene TRBJ1-2; the match to TRBD1 covers 7 bases. V shed 0 bases and J 8 bases; nucleotides not matched to a gene: 9. The CDR3 spans 15 residues. Germline CDR1 reads LGHNT; CDR2 reads FRNRAP. The CDR3 region is CASGLVGQGDRGYTF. The CDR3 nucleotides are TGTGCTAGTGGTTTGGTTGGCCAGGGGGATCGAGGCTACACCTTC.

A single count supports this clone. The chain joins TRBV6-5 to TRBJ1-1, with a possible D match to TRBD1 (5 bases). The CDR3 is 14 amino acids. V was cut by 5 bases and J by 0 bases, with 10 bases left in between. From germline, CDR1 is MNHEY and CDR2 SVGAGI. CDR3 sequence (DNA): TGTGCCAGCAGTAAGGGGACGGTGAACACTGAAGCTTTCTTT. This gives the protein CASSKGTVNTEAFF.

This chain joins TRBV9 and TRBJ2-5; D is unresolved. Germline V CDR1 and CDR2: SGDLS, YYNGEE. Trimming removed 0 bases from V and 2 bases from J, with 20 bases in between. This CDR3 is 18 amino acids long. The CDR3 bases are TGTGCCAGCAGCGTAGGTACGGGTGCGACCTCGATACAAGAGACCCAGTACTTC. Amino acids: CASSVGTGATSIQETQYF.

The chain is built from TRBV4-1 and TRBJ2-3, with 8 bases lining up with TRBD2. Germline CDR1 reads MGHRA; CDR2 reads YSYEKL. The length of the CDR3 is 16 residues. The ends lost 4 bases at V and 4 bases at J; junction bases unmatched: 10. This CDR3 reads CASSPRRGGRADTQYF. In nucleotides, the CDR3 is TGCGCCAGCAGCCCCCGTCGGGGGGGCCGTGCAGATACGCAGTATTTT.

This rearrangement joins TRBV9 to TRBJ2-7; D might be TRBD2 (7 bases). V lost 3 bases to trimming and J lost 5 bases, with 33 bases between them. CDR3 size: 20 residues. Germline V CDR1 and CDR2: SGDLS, YYNGEE. CDR3 DNA: TGTGCCAGCAGCGCCTCCGGGGTGAGTCGGCGGGGGCTTGGGTTTCACGAGCAGTACTTC. Amino acids: CASSASGVSRRGLGFHEQYF. Full variable domain (remainder filled in from reference TRBV9 and TRBJ2-7): DSGVTQTPKHLITATGQRVTLRCSPRSGDLSVYWYQQSLDQGLQFLIQYYNGEERAKGNILERFSAQQFPDLHSELNLSSLELGDSALYFCASSASGVSRRGLGFHEQYFGPGTRLTVT.

The rearrangement joins TRBV6-6 to TRBJ2-7, with D unclear. There are 12 residues in the CDR3. Germline V gene lookup returns CDR1 MNHNY and CDR2 SVGAGI (reference sequence). V was trimmed by 6 bases and J by 4 bases, leaving 10 bases between them. CDR3 sequence (DNA): TGTGCCAGCAGCCGAGGAGAGTACGAGCAGTACTTC. It specifies CASSRGEYEQYF.

This CDR3 is CASSRSLSWTGVEKLFF. The DNA for the CDR3 is TGTGCCAGCAGCCGAAGTCTCTCCTGGACAGGGGTTGAAAAACTGTTTTTT. The chain joins TRBV28 to TRBJ1-4; 9 nucleotides match TRBD1. V gave up 6 bases and J gave up 7 bases; unmatched junction bases: 15. The CDR3 runs to 17 residues. Germline V gene lookup returns CDR1 MDHEN and CDR2 SYDVKM.

The chain recombines TRBV28 with TRBJ1-4; D is perhaps TRBD1 (5 bases). The germline gives CDR1 MDHEN, CDR2 SYDVKM. The CDR3 contains 15 residues. V lost 4 bases and J 4 bases, leaving 13 bases between the germline ends. For the CDR3, the DNA is TGTGCCAGCAGTTCCCGTACAGGTTTTAATGAAAAACTGTTTTTT. It translates to CASSSRTGFNEKLFF.

The chain combines TRBV5-4 with TRBJ2-2; 11 bases map to TRBD2. Germline CDR1 reads SGHNT; CDR2 reads YYREEE (reference sequence). The CDR3 length is 16 residues. V was pared by 6 bases and J by 5 bases, with 9 bases of the junction left unmatched. CDR3 loop: CASTRRASGGTGELFF. The DNA of the CDR3 is TGTGCCAGCACCCGAAGGGCTAGCGGGGGGACCGGGGAGCTGTTTTTT. Full variable domain (missing parts from reference TRBV5-4 and TRBJ2-2): ETGVTQSPTHLIKTRGQQVTLRCSSQSGHNTVSWYQQALGQGPQFIFQYYREEENGRGNFPPRFSGLQFPNYSSELNVNALELDDSALYLCASTRRASGGTGELFFGEGSRLTVL.

A remark on this clone: Additional DNA sequences in this sample encode the identical CDR3. The chain joins TRBV15 to TRBJ1-2; 9 bases are a match to TRBD1. Germline-derived CDR1 and CDR2 are LNHNV and YYDKDF (reference sequence). This CDR3 contains 16 residues. V lost 3 bases, J lost 4 bases, and 9 bases stayed unmatched. The CDR3 DNA reads as TGTGCCACCAGCAGCTGGGGGGACAGGGCTGGCTATGGCTACACCTTC. This translates into CATSSWGDRAGYGYTF.

The chain uses TRBV19 and TRBJ1-1, with D possibly being TRBD1 (5 bases). V was cut by 9 bases and J by 1 base, with 12 bases left in between. Germline V gene sequence: CDR1 LNHDA, CDR2 SQIVND (reference sequence). This CDR3 spans 13 amino acids. CDR3 nucleotide sequence: TGTGCCAGCCGATGGGGGGGGAACACTGAAGCTTTCTTT. It codes for CASRWGGNTEAFF. Complete variable domain (other parts from reference TRBV19 and TRBJ1-1): DGGITQSPKYLFRKEGQNVTLSCEQNLNHDAMYWYRQDPGQGLRLIYYSQIVNDFQKGDIAEGYSVSREKKESFPLTVTSAQKNPTAFYLCASRWGGNTEAFFGQGTRLTVV.

The rearrangement joins TRBV2 to TRBJ1-5; a possible D gene is TRBD1 (6 bases). This CDR3 region has 16 residues. V lost 0 bases, J lost 4 bases, and 13 bases lay in between. Germline V gives CDR1 SNHLY, CDR2 FYNNEI. The CDR3 sequence is CASSEALGQKNQPQHF. Written as DNA, the CDR3 is TGTGCCAGCAGTGAAGCCCTCGGACAGAAGAATCAGCCCCAGCATTTT.

The V call is TRBV29-1, the J call TRBJ2-3; D not certain. Germline values: CDR1 SQVTM, CDR2 ANQGSEA. This CDR3 region has 13 residues. V gave up 6 bases and J gave up 1 base, with 11 bases separating them. In nucleotides, the CDR3 is TGCAGCGTCCCCTTATCAGGCACAGATACGCAGTATTTT. Translation gives CSVPLSGTDTQYF.

The chain recombines TRBV18 with TRBJ1-5; TRBD1 matches at 12 bases. The J segment lost 1 base and the V segment lost 2 bases, leaving 6 bases of the junction unmatched. This CDR3 has 18 amino acids. Germline CDR1 KGHSH, CDR2 LQKENI. The CDR3 loop is CASSPTRDRGLSNQPQHF. The CDR3 DNA is TGTGCCAGCTCACCAACTCGGGACAGGGGGCTAAGCAATCAGCCCCAGCATTTT.

This chain connects TRBV9 to TRBJ1-1, with no clear D. Trimming removed 0 bases at V and 7 bases at J, with 7 bases between. Germline V lookup: CDR1 SGDLS, CDR2 YYNGEE. The CDR3 covers 12 residues. This chain's CDR3 is CASSVVRNEAFF. The CDR3 nucleotides are TGTGCCAGCAGCGTAGTCAGGAATGAAGCTTTCTTT.

The rearrangement joins TRBV6-5 to TRBJ1-2, with no clear D. Germline CDR1 MNHEY, CDR2 SVGAGI. V lost 5 bases and J 5 bases, leaving 15 bases between the germline ends. This CDR3 comprises 14 residues. CDR3 sequence reads: CASSEGNTLYGYTF. In DNA, the CDR3 is TGTGCCAGCAGTGAAGGGAACACCCTATATGGCTACACCTTC.

The chain has TRBV11-2 and TRBJ2-1, with 10 bases that match TRBD2. Germline loops: CDR1 SGHAT, CDR2 FQNNGV. This CDR3 contains 16 residues. Trimming took 2 bases from V and 9 from J; bases not matched to a gene: 10. The CDR3 sequence is CASSLTSSGSLAEQFF. Written as DNA, the CDR3 is TGTGCCAGCAGCTTAACTTCTAGCGGGAGTCTCGCTGAGCAGTTCTTC.

V gene TRBV5-5 combines with J gene TRBJ1-2; D not resolved. Trimming removed 1 base from V and 4 bases from J, with 17 bases in between. The CDR3 has 16 residues. Germline assignment: CDR1 SGHKS and CDR2 YYEKEE (reference sequence). The CDR3 region is CASSLNGDRLSYGYTF. In nucleotides, the CDR3 is TGTGCCAGCAGCTTGAACGGTGACCGACTAAGCTATGGCTACACCTTC.

This clone was picked up one time. The chain has TRBV5-4 and TRBJ2-1; the match to TRBD1 covers 9 bases. V was pared by 4 bases and J by 9 bases, with 8 bases of the junction left unmatched. The CDR3 consists of 14 residues. CDR1 SGHNT and CDR2 YYREEE come from the germline V gene (reference sequence). The CDR3 sequence: CASSRPDRGTEQFF. The CDR3 DNA reads TGTGCCAGCAGCCGTCCAGACAGGGGGACTGAGCAGTTCTTC.

The CDR3 protein is CASSPRQGNYEQYF. Written as DNA, the CDR3 is TGTGCCAGCAGCCCAAGACAGGGAAACTACGAGCAGTACTTC. The chain couples TRBV21-1 to TRBJ2-7; the table's D call of TRBD1 was not tested on the DNA. TRBV21-1 is a pseudogene. The CDR3 is made up of 14 amino acids.

The J gene is TRBJ1-1, the V gene TRBV5-4, with a possible D match to TRBD1 (5 bases). Trimming took off 7 bases at V and 3 bases at J, with 19 bases between the two ends. The germline V gene encodes CDR1 SGHNT and CDR2 YYREEE (reference sequence). This CDR3 has 15 residues. CDR3 residues: CASGPKVPGHTEAFF. CDR3 nucleotides: TGTGCCAGCGGCCCCAAAGTTCCAGGGCACACTGAAGCTTTCTTT.

This chain joins TRBV5-1 and TRBJ2-3, with TRBD2 matching 7 bases. J lost 3 bases, V lost 4 bases, and 8 bases had no gene match. This CDR3 is 15 amino acids long. The germline CDR1 and CDR2 sequences are SGHRS and YFSETQ. CDR3 sequence reads: CASSLFRGGTDTQYF. The CDR3 DNA sequence: TGCGCCAGCAGCCTGTTTCGGGGAGGGACAGATACGCAGTATTTT.

The chain employs TRBV9 and TRBJ2-7; TRBD1 matches at 8 bases. The CDR3 is made up of 16 amino acids. The J segment lost 3 bases and the V segment lost 2 bases, leaving 10 bases of the junction unmatched. Germline CDR1 SGDLS, CDR2 YYNGEE. CDR3 coding DNA: TGTGCCAGCAGCGTCCGTCCGACAGGGGAAATCTACGAGCAGTACTTC. Translation gives CASSVRPTGEIYEQYF.

By sample fraction, this clone is medium-sized (0.01 to 0.1%). CDR3 sequence: CASSQDSSGRTYNSPLHF. DNA of the CDR3: TGCGCCAGCAGCCAAGATTCATCTGGGAGGACCTATAATTCACCCCTCCACTTT. The chain is built from TRBV4-1 and TRBJ1-6, with unresolved D. The CDR3 runs to 18 residues. V lost 0 bases and J 2 bases, leaving 14 bases between the germline ends. CDR1 and CDR2 (germline): MGHRA, YSYEKL.

This chain uses TRBV4-2 with TRBJ1-2; TRBD1 aligns across 9 bases. CDR1 LGHNA and CDR2 YNFKEQ come from the germline V gene. V gave up 4 bases and J gave up 4 bases; unmatched junction bases: 7. This CDR3 has 15 amino acids. The CDR3 DNA sequence: TGTGCCAGCAGCCCCGATGGACAGGGGACCTATGGCTACACCTTC. This translates into CASSPDGQGTYGYTF.